The 8 T cell receptor beta chains below come from one sample, sequenced in a study of T cell repertoires in cytomegalovirus infection (dated by TCRdb to 2018 to 2020). The treatment or condition label here, explained by the study, means: in vitro stimulation with specific CMV peptide epitopes to enrich CMV-specific T cells. Their antigen targets remain unknown. Sequencer: Illumina HiSeq 1500. The public reads were reanalyzed by TCRdb: fastp trimming at Q25, MiXCR alignment, in-frame beta chains only. Rows with a matching CDR3 protein are joined into one entry that keeps the most common DNA and genes. For this sample the table gives about 920,000 distinct CDR3 sequences, of which around 31% were detected only once. In total, the top ten clones hold 11% to 15% of the sample. The specimen was cultured CD8+ T cells from PBMCs, collected from culture after CMV antigen stimulation. Source of these receptors: a human donor in good health (CMV status not recorded). Some clones in this sample may be carry-over from other donors' samples.

The chain's CDR3 is CASSWRASGNEQFF. CDR3 DNA sequence: TGCGCCAGCAGCTGGAGGGCTTCGGGCAATGAGCAGTTCTTC. This sequence joins TRBV5-1 and TRBJ2-1; tentative D call: TRBD2 (6 bases). This CDR3 is 14 amino acids long. In germline, CDR1 is SGHRS, CDR2 YFSETQ. V gave up 3 bases and J gave up 6 bases, with 13 bases separating them.

As for this clonotype: One end of the junction does not line up with germline, which may come from a read error. The gene calls are TRBV6-6 and TRBJ1-1, with no clear D. The CDR3 runs to 13 residues. Germline assignment: CDR1 MNHNY and CDR2 SVGAGI (reference sequence). CDR3 sequence: CANSTSGNTEAFF. CDR3 DNA: TGTGCCAACAGTACCTCAGGGAACACTGAAGCTTTCTTT.

This clonotype was counted a few times. CDR3 DNA sequence: TGTGCCAGCAGCTCAAGTTTGGTCTCCTACGAGCAGTACTTC. Protein sequence: CASSSSLVSYEQYF. The rearrangement uses TRBV7-9 and TRBJ2-7, with D hard to call. Looked up from germline, CDR1 is SEHNR and CDR2 is FQNEAQ (reference sequence). CDR3 length: 14 amino acids. V was cut by 4 bases and J by 0 bases, with 10 bases left in between.

The rearrangement joins TRBV4-3 to TRBJ1-1, with D unresolved. CDR3 size: 18 residues. Between the trimmed V and J ends, which lost 0 bases and 4 bases, there was a span of 21 bases. Germline CDR1 is LGHNA and CDR2 is YSLEER. CDR3 region: CASSQDYRPPRLGTEAFF. The CDR3 coding sequence is TGCGCCAGCAGCCAAGATTATAGACCCCCTCGATTGGGCACTGAAGCTTTCTTT.

The chain has TRBV7-9 and TRBJ2-1; 9 positions match TRBD2. The germline V gene encodes CDR1 SEHNR and CDR2 FQNEAQ (reference sequence). This CDR3 spans 14 amino acids. Losses at the gene ends were 1 base for V and 10 bases for J; bases not matched to a gene: 5. The CDR3 DNA reads as TGTGCCAGCAGCTTAGGCGGGGGGGGCGCGGAGCAGTTCTTC. It is translated as CASSLGGGGAEQFF.

This clonotype has a count of ten or more. The J gene is TRBJ1-1, the V gene TRBV4-1; no firm D call. CDR1 and CDR2 from the germline V gene are MGHRA and YSYEKL. This CDR3 comprises 15 residues. The V end lost 0 bases, the J end lost 7 bases, and 15 bases lay between the germline ends. The CDR3 reads CASSQEAANHLEAFF. The CDR3 DNA reads TGCGCCAGCAGCCAAGAAGCGGCCAACCATCTTGAAGCTTTCTTT.

J is TRBJ2-6 and V is TRBV15; 9 bases line up with TRBD1. The V gene's germline CDR1 is LNHNV and CDR2 YYDKDF (reference sequence). The CDR3 has 18 amino acids. Trimming took 1 base from V and 0 from J; bases not matched to a gene: 4. The CDR3 protein is CATSRGQGVISGANVLTF. The CDR3 DNA reads as TGTGCCACCAGCAGAGGACAGGGGGTTATCTCTGGGGCCAACGTCCTGACTTTC.

This sequence joins TRBV20-1 and TRBJ1-2; no firm D call. The CDR3 consists of 8 residues. CDR1 is DFQATT, CDR2 SNEGSKA, per germline (reference sequence). CDR3 protein: CRAGGYTF. CDR3 sequence (DNA): TGCAGGGCTGGAGGCTACACCTTC.